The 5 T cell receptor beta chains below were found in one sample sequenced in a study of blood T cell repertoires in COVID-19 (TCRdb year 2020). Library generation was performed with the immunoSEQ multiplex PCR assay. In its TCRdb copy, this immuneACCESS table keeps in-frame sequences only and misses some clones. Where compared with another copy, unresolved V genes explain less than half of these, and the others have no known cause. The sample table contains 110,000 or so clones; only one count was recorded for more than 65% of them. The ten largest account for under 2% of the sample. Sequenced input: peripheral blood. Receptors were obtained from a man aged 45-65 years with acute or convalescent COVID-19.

CDR3 in amino acids: CASSNRGHGYTF. In nucleotides, the CDR3 is TGTGCCAGCAGCAACAGGGGCCATGGCTACACCTTC. V is TRBV2 and J is TRBJ1-2; 7 bases match TRBD1. V dropped 6 bases and J dropped 6; count of bases not matched to a gene: 4. This CDR3 has 12 amino acids. Germline CDR1 reads SNHLY; CDR2 reads FYNNEI.

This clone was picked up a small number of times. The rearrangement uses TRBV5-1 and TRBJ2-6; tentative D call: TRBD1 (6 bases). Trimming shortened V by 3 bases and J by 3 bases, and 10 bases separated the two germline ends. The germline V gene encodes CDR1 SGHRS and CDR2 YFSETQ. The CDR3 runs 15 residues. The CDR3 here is CASSYAGDGANVLTF. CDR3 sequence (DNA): TGCGCCAGCAGCTACGCAGGGGATGGGGCCAACGTCCTGACTTTC. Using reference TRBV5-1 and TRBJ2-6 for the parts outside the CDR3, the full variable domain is KAGVTQTPRYLIKTRGQQVTLSCSPISGHRSVSWYQQTPGQGLQFLFEYFSETQRNKGNFPGRFSGRQFSNSRSEMNVSTLELGDSALYLCASSYAGDGANVLTFGAGSRLTVL.

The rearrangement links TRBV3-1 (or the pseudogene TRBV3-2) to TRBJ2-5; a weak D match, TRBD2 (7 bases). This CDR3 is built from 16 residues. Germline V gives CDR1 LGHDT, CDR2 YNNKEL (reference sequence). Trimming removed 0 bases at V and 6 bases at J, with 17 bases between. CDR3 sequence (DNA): TGTGCCAGCAGCCAAGAAGGGGGGGCCTTCGATAAGACCCAGTACTTC. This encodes CASSQEGGAFDKTQYF.

CDR3 amino acids: CASSRDSGWEDTQYF. The CDR3 nucleotides read TGCGCCAGCAGCCGCGATAGCGGGTGGGAGGATACGCAGTATTTT. V usage is TRBV5-1 and J usage is TRBJ2-3, with 7 bases aligning to TRBD2. The trim removed 4 bases at V and 6 bases at J, leaving 11 bases unmatched. There are 15 residues in the CDR3. CDR1 SGHRS and CDR2 YFSETQ come from the germline V gene.

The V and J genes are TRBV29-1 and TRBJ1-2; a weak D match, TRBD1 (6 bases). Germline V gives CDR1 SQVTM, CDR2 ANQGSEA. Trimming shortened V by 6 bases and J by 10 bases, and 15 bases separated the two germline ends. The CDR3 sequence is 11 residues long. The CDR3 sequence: CSVRDTADYTF. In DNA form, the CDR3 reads TGCAGCGTGAGGGACACGGCGGACTACACCTTC.